These 6 T cell receptor beta chains originate from one sample sequenced in a study of T cells in tuberculosis. After thawing and overnight rest, PBMC were stained with GMM-loaded CD1B tetramer, viability dye and anti-CD3 for sorting. The lipid loaded on the CD1B tetramers was C32 glucose monomycolate from Rhodococcus equi. Produced via immunoSEQ multiplex PCR; TCRdb's table is partial and in-frame only. Of approximately 59,000 clones detected, roughly 90% appear once; the ten largest clones hold 20% to 25%. Specimen: CD1b-GMM tetramer-negative cells sorted from PBMCs. The receptor source for this set is an adult woman with latent tuberculosis.

V gene TRBV7-9 combines with J gene TRBJ2-7; 8 bases line up with TRBD1. Germline CDR1 and CDR2: SEHNR and FQNEAQ (reference sequence). Trimming removed 5 bases from V and 4 bases from J; junction bases left unmatched: 4. CDR3 size: 13 residues. The CDR3 loop reads CASSGGQGYEQYF. CDR3 coding DNA: TGTGCCAGCAGCGGAGGACAGGGTTACGAGCAGTACTTC.

This clone was seen more than once but under ten times. The rearrangement joins TRBV4-3 to TRBJ2-1; TRBD1 aligns across 7 bases. J was trimmed by 7 bases and V by 0 bases; bases with no gene match: 3. There are 14 residues in the CDR3. The germline V gene has CDR1 LGHNA and CDR2 YSLEER. CDR3 bases: TGCGCCAGCAGCCAAGACCAGGGGGATAATGAGCAGTTCTTC. The encoded protein is CASSQDQGDNEQFF.

The rearrangement uses TRBV18 and TRBJ1-3; D might be TRBD1 (6 bases). The CDR3 covers 14 residues. V gave up 3 bases and J gave up 5 bases, with 11 bases separating them. Germline assignment: CDR1 KGHSH and CDR2 LQKENI. CDR3 protein: CASSPTGGRNTIYF. The CDR3 nucleotides are TGTGCCAGCTCACCGACAGGAGGACGAAACACCATATATTTT.

This chain connects TRBV7-6 to TRBJ2-7, with D possibly TRBD1 on 5 matching bases. Germline V gene data show CDR1 as SGHVS and CDR2 as FNYEAQ. Trimming left V 1 base short and J 4 bases short, with 8 bases between. This CDR3 has 13 residues. CDR3 loop: CASSLGQMYEQYF. The CDR3 DNA follows: TGTGCCAGCAGCTTAGGACAGATGTACGAGCAGTACTTC.

This chain connects TRBV28 to TRBJ2-7, with 10 bases matching TRBD1. The CDR3 is made up of 15 amino acids. Germline loops: CDR1 MDHEN, CDR2 SYDVKM. V trimming: 3 bases; J trimming: 4 bases; junction bases outside the gene matches: 6. The CDR3 loop is CASSLGQGIWYEQYF. In DNA, the CDR3 is TGTGCCAGCAGTTTGGGACAGGGGATTTGGTACGAGCAGTACTTC.

The chain employs TRBV25-1 and TRBJ1-1, with 11 bases identical to TRBD1. Germline values: CDR1 MGHDK, CDR2 SYGVNS. V shed 6 bases, J shed 5 bases, and the junction held 5 bases outside the gene matches. This CDR3 comprises 14 residues. DNA of the CDR3: TGTGCCAGCAGCCGGGACAGGGGGAAGACTGAAGCTTTCTTT. This encodes CASSRDRGKTEAFF.